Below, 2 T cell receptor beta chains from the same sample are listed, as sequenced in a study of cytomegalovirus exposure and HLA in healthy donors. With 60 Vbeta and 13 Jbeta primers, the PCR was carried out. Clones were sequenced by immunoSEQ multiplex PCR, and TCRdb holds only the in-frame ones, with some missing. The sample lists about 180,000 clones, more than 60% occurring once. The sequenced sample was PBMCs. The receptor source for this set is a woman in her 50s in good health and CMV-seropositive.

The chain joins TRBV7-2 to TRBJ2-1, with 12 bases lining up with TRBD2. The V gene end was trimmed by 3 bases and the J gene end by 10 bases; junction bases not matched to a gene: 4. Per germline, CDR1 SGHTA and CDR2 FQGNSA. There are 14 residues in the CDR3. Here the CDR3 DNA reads TGTGCCAGCAGCTTGGCTAGCGGGAGGGGGGAGCAGTTCTTC. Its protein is CASSLASGRGEQFF. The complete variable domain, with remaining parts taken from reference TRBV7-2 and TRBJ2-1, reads GAGVSQSPSNKVTEKGKDVELRCDPISGHTALYWYRQSLGQGLEFLIYFQGNSAPDKSGLPSDRFSAERTGGSVSTLTIQRTQQEDSAVYLCASSLASGRGEQFFGPGTRLTVL.

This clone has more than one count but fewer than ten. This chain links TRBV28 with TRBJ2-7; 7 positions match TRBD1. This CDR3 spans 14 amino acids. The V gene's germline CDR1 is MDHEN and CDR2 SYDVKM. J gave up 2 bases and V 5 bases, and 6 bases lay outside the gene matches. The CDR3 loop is CASSLDRVAYEQYF. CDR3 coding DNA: TGTGCCAGCAGTCTTGACAGGGTTGCCTACGAGCAGTACTTC. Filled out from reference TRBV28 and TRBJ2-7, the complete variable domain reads DVKVTQSSRYLVKRTGEKVFLECVQDMDHENMFWYRQDPGLGLRLIYFSYDVKMKEKGDIPEGYSVSREKKERFSLILESASTNQTSMYLCASSLDRVAYEQYFGPGTRLTVT.